The 23 T cell receptor beta chains below were found in one sample sequenced in a study of pediatric ulcerative colitis. Assay used: immunoSEQ multiplex PCR; TCRdb lists only in-frame clones, some missing. The sample lists approximately 40,000 clones, 65% to 85% seen once, with about 9.1% in the top ten. One to two pinch biopsies were taken from the rectum during colonoscopy. The sequenced sample was gut tissue. These receptor sequences come from a boy aged 5-17 years with severe ulcerative colitis.

This chain links TRBV11-3 with TRBJ2-1, with D uncertain. V lost 2 bases, J lost 2 bases, and 16 bases lay in between. The germline CDR1 and CDR2 sequences are SGHNT and YENEEA. The CDR3 is 17 amino acids. The CDR3 is CASSLNVKGMTYNEQFF. DNA for the CDR3: TGTGCCAGCAGCTTAAATGTTAAGGGCATGACCTACAATGAGCAGTTCTTC.

V and J are TRBV28 and TRBJ2-6; D is unresolved. V lost 6 bases to trimming and J lost 12 bases, with 9 bases between them. From germline, CDR1 is MDHEN and CDR2 SYDVKM. The CDR3 spans 11 residues. The CDR3: CASSEALVLTF. CDR3 sequence (DNA): TGTGCCAGCAGCGAGGCCCTCGTCCTGACTTTC.

The genes are TRBV2 and TRBJ2-3; maybe TRBD1 (6 bases). Trimming removed 9 bases from V and 0 bases from J, with 10 bases in between. Germline values: CDR1 SNHLY, CDR2 FYNNEI. The CDR3 extends over 13 amino acids. The CDR3 DNA reads as TGTGCCAGTACAGGGAGTAGCACAGATACGCAGTATTTT. This translates into CASTGSSTDTQYF.

This chain links TRBV10-1 with TRBJ2-3; unclear D gene. V dropped 4 bases and J dropped 0 bases, with 5 bases sitting between them. The CDR3 contains 13 residues. CDR1 and CDR2 (germline): WNHNN, SYGVQD (reference sequence). This CDR3 is CASSGQSTDTQYF. The CDR3 DNA is TGCGCCAGCAGTGGTCAGAGCACAGATACGCAGTATTTT.

The chain employs TRBV30 and TRBJ2-5; no reliable D call. The CDR3 totals 15 residues. V gave up 1 base and J gave up 3 bases, with 15 bases separating them. The germline V gene has CDR1 GTSNPN and CDR2 SVGIG (reference sequence). CDR3 sequence (DNA): TGTGCCTGGAGTGGCCCGGGCAATCCAGAAGAGACCCAGTACTTC. The encoded protein is CAWSGPGNPEETQYF.

This clone was recorded a few times. The rearrangement joins TRBV7-2 to TRBJ1-1; D is unresolved. CDR1 is SGHTA and CDR2 is FQGNSA in the germline V gene. Trimming removed 5 bases at V and 0 bases at J, with 13 bases between. This CDR3 is built from 15 residues. In DNA form, the CDR3 reads TGTGCCAGCAGCCTCTCAGTTACCCTGAACACTGAAGCTTTCTTT. It yields the protein CASSLSVTLNTEAFF.

The V gene is TRBV6-5, the J gene TRBJ1-4; 7 bases map to TRBD1. With V trimmed by 5 bases and J by 8 bases, 11 bases remained unmatched. Germline V gene lookup returns CDR1 MNHEY and CDR2 SVGAGI. The CDR3 length is 15 residues. CDR3 region: CASSPSDRSREKLFF. The CDR3 bases are TGTGCCAGCAGTCCATCGGACAGGTCTAGGGAAAAACTGTTTTTT.

The chain couples TRBV7-6 to TRBJ2-7, with D perhaps assigned TRBD1 or TRBD2 (5 bases each). The CDR3 runs to 16 residues. The germline V gene has CDR1 SGHVS and CDR2 FNYEAQ. Trimming took off 0 bases at V and 4 bases at J, with 16 bases between the two ends. CDR3 in amino acids: CASSLAGPFPSYEQYF. The CDR3 coding sequence is TGTGCCAGCAGCTTAGCGGGACCCTTTCCTAGTTACGAGCAGTACTTC. The full variable domain, rest sourced from reference TRBV7-6 and TRBJ2-7, is GAGVSQSPRYKVTKRGQDVALRCDPISGHVSLYWYRQALGQGPEFLTYFNYEAQQDKSGLPNDRFSAERPEGSISTLTIQRTEQRDSAMYRCASSLAGPFPSYEQYFGPGTRLTVT.

This clone showed up just once. The chain links TRBV9 to TRBJ1-2; D is ambiguous. This CDR3 comprises 15 residues. Per the germline V gene, CDR1 is SGDLS and CDR2 is YYNGEE. V lost 9 bases and J 6 bases, leaving 24 bases between the germline ends. In DNA, the CDR3 is TGTGCCACCACTCCGGAGGGCTCACCTCGGCATGGCTACACCTTC. Translated: CATTPEGSPRHGYTF. Filled out from reference TRBV9 and TRBJ1-2, the complete variable domain reads DSGVTQTPKHLITATGQRVTLRCSPRSGDLSVYWYQQSLDQGLQFLIQYYNGEERAKGNILERFSAQQFPDLHSELNLSSLELGDSALYFCATTPEGSPRHGYTFGSGTRLTVV.

The chain joins TRBV7-4 to TRBJ1-3; D not certain. Between the trimmed V and J ends, which lost 1 base and 9 bases, there was a span of 13 bases. CDR3 length equals 14 residues. The germline V gene has CDR1 SGHVT and CDR2 SQSDAQ. The CDR3: CASSLGLLGSTIYF. CDR3 bases: TGTGCCAGCAGCTTAGGCCTGCTGGGCTCCACCATATATTTT.

In its sample, this clone was seen once. The J gene is TRBJ1-1, the V gene TRBV25-1; D unresolved. Trimming stripped 7 bases from V and 4 bases from J, with 7 bases between. Per the germline V gene, CDR1 is MGHDK and CDR2 is SYGVNS. The CDR3 spans 11 residues. The CDR3 loop reads CASMRATEAFF. DNA for the CDR3: TGTGCCAGCATGAGGGCCACTGAAGCTTTCTTT.

This sequence joins TRBV28 and TRBJ1-4, with D perhaps matching TRBD1 (6 bases). Germline V gene data show CDR1 as MDHEN and CDR2 as SYDVKM. This CDR3 is built from 12 residues. With 6 bases removed from V and 5 bases from J, the gap between germline ends came to 7 bases. The CDR3: CASRGQNEKLFF. The DNA of the CDR3 is TGTGCCAGCAGAGGACAGAATGAAAAACTGTTTTTT.

J is TRBJ2-5 and V is TRBV5-1, with TRBD2 matching over 7 bases. The germline V gene encodes CDR1 SGHRS and CDR2 YFSETQ. The V gene end was trimmed by 0 bases and the J gene end by 5 bases; junction bases not matched to a gene: 10. CDR3 length equals 16 residues. The CDR3 region has the DNA TGCGCCAGCAGCTTGGTTGCGGGGGACCCCTACGAGACCCAGTACTTC. Its protein product is CASSLVAGDPYETQYF. Filled out from reference TRBV5-1 and TRBJ2-5, the complete variable domain reads KAGVTQTPRYLIKTRGQQVTLSCSPISGHRSVSWYQQTPGQGLQFLFEYFSETQRNKGNFPGRFSGRQFSNSRSEMNVSTLELGDSALYLCASSLVAGDPYETQYFGPGTRLLVL.

The V and J genes are TRBV30 and TRBJ2-3, with TRBD2 matching 16 bases. Germline lookup yields CDR1 GTSNPN and CDR2 SVGIG (reference sequence). The CDR3 contains 17 residues. V lost 4 bases and J lost 2; bases outside the gene matches: 6. The CDR3 loop reads CAWTGTSGGDVTDTQYF. The DNA of the CDR3 is TGTGCCTGGACTGGGACTAGCGGGGGGGATGTCACAGATACGCAGTATTTT.

The chain employs TRBV9 and TRBJ1-2; D is ambiguous. The CDR3 has 16 residues. Germline CDR1 and CDR2: SGDLS and YYNGEE. V lost 4 bases, J lost 2 bases, and 18 bases lay in between. CDR3 DNA sequence: TGTGCCAGCAGCATCAGGTCCGGTTTTGTGAACTATGGCTACACCTTC. It encodes CASSIRSGFVNYGYTF. The complete variable domain, with remaining parts taken from reference TRBV9 and TRBJ1-2, reads DSGVTQTPKHLITATGQRVTLRCSPRSGDLSVYWYQQSLDQGLQFLIQYYNGEERAKGNILERFSAQQFPDLHSELNLSSLELGDSALYFCASSIRSGFVNYGYTFGSGTRLTVV.

The rearrangement uses TRBV10-3 and TRBJ2-5; unclear D gene. V was clipped by 2 bases and J by 6 bases, with 10 bases between them. The CDR3 runs 13 residues. Germline V lookup: CDR1 ENHRY, CDR2 SYGVKD. The CDR3 spells CAISETDAQTQYF. Here the CDR3 DNA reads TGTGCCATCAGTGAGACTGACGCCCAGACCCAGTACTTC.

The rearrangement links TRBV30 to TRBJ1-6, with a possible D match to TRBD1 (5 bases). V lost 2 bases to trimming and J lost 9 bases, with 11 bases between them. The CDR3 consists of 13 residues. Per germline, CDR1 GTSNPN and CDR2 SVGIG (reference sequence). This chain's CDR3 is CAWSFDRLSPLHF. The CDR3 DNA reads as TGTGCCTGGAGTTTCGACAGACTTTCACCCCTCCACTTT.

The chain links TRBV5-1 to TRBJ2-2; 7 bases are a match to TRBD2. The length of the CDR3 is 15 residues. With 4 bases clipped from V and 3 bases from J, the junction kept 6 bases outside the gene matches. CDR1 and CDR2 from the germline V gene are SGHRS and YFSETQ. This chain's CDR3 is CASSEGGSDTGELFF. The CDR3 coding sequence is TGCGCCAGCAGCGAGGGAGGGTCTGACACCGGGGAGCTGTTTTTT.

The genes are TRBV7-3 and TRBJ2-3; D unresolved. The CDR3 extends over 13 amino acids. Germline V gene data show CDR1 as SGHTA and CDR2 as FQGTGA. V dropped 5 bases and J dropped 4 bases, with 10 bases sitting between them. CDR3 sequence (DNA): TGTGCCAGCAGCGTAAGCGCCCCAGATACGCAGTATTTT. This sequence encodes CASSVSAPDTQYF.

V usage is TRBV5-1 and J usage is TRBJ1-1; a weak D match, TRBD1 (5 bases). CDR3 length equals 14 residues. CDR1 is SGHRS and CDR2 is YFSETQ in the germline V gene. Trimming removed 0 bases from V and 6 bases from J, with 12 bases in between. CDR3: CASSLGGTLPEAFF. CDR3 bases: TGCGCCAGCAGCTTGGGAGGGACCCTACCTGAAGCTTTCTTT.

This chain links TRBV30 with TRBJ2-7, with TRBD1 as a possible D gene (5 bases). Germline CDR1 is GTSNPN and CDR2 is SVGIG (reference sequence). This CDR3 region has 15 residues. Trimming removed 5 bases from V and 3 bases from J, with 20 bases in between. CDR3 in DNA: TGTGCCTGGGAAAAAACGGCAGGGATGATCTACGAGCAGTACTTC. It translates to CAWEKTAGMIYEQYF. Combining the CDR3 with reference TRBV30 and TRBJ2-7 gives the whole variable domain SQTIHQWPATLVQPVGSPLSLECTVEGTSNPNLYWYRQAAGRGLQLLFYSVGIGQISSEVPQNLSASRPQDRQFILSSKKLLLSDSGFYLCAWEKTAGMIYEQYFGPGTRLTVT.

This chain joins TRBV5-8 and TRBJ1-4; D possibly corresponds to TRBD1 (5 bases). V was shortened by 0 bases and J by 7 bases, with 7 bases between the two germline ends. The CDR3 spans 13 residues. CDR1 is SGHTS, CDR2 YDEGEE, per germline. CDR3 DNA sequence: TGTGCCAGCAGCTTGGGAGGGGCTGAAAAACTGTTTTTT. Translating gives CASSLGGAEKLFF.

This chain joins TRBV5-1 and TRBJ1-4; 7 nucleotides agree with TRBD1. CDR3 length equals 15 residues. Germline V gene lookup returns CDR1 SGHRS and CDR2 YFSETQ. V shed 3 bases and J 5 bases; nucleotides not matched to a gene: 7. The CDR3 DNA reads TGCGCCAGCAGCTCGCAGGGGGGCGGCAATGAAAAACTGTTTTTT. Its translation is CASSSQGGGNEKLFF.